One and the same sample provided the 23 T cell receptor beta chains below, sequenced in a study of lymphopenia after photon versus proton radiotherapy. Libraries were prepared by immunoSEQ multiplex PCR; TCRdb keeps only in-frame clonotypes and omits some of them. Of 37,000 or so clones listed, around 84% are singletons. Material: peripheral blood, obtained from a patient treated with proton-based radiotherapy. The receptors originated from a woman aged 70 to 79 with pancreatic cancer. Some clones in this sample may be carry-over from other donors' samples.

Remarks on this clone: A junction end diverges from the germline sequence, so it may reflect a read error. The same CDR3 is also encoded by other DNA sequences in this sample. V and J are TRBV2 and TRBJ1-2; D is unclear. The V gene's germline CDR1 is SNHLY and CDR2 FYNNEI. The CDR3 length is 14 residues. CDR3 bases: TGCGCCAGCAGTCCGGACCAACCTAACTATGGCTACACCTTC. Translated: CASSPDQPNYGYTF.

J is TRBJ2-7 and V is TRBV5-6; maybe TRBD1 (6 bases). V dropped 4 bases and J dropped 2 bases, with 10 bases sitting between them. The CDR3 is 13 amino acids. CDR1 and CDR2 from the germline V gene are SGHDT and YYEEEE. This CDR3 reads CASSIGTTYEQYF. Written as DNA, the CDR3 is TGTGCCAGCAGCATCGGGACAACCTACGAGCAGTACTTC.

The chain links TRBV5-6 to TRBJ1-1; D gene ambiguous. CDR1 and CDR2 (germline): SGHDT, YYEEEE. Trimming took 4 bases from V and 0 from J, leaving 19 bases between them. The CDR3 is 17 amino acids. CDR3 sequence: CASSPGVGLGMNTEAFF. CDR3 DNA sequence: TGTGCCAGCAGCCCTGGGGTAGGGCTCGGGATGAACACTGAAGCTTTCTTT.

This clone was seen once. The genes are TRBV21-1 and TRBJ1-3; TRBD1, the table's D call, was not compared with the DNA. TRBV21-1 is classified as a pseudogene. CDR3 size: 17 residues. CDR3 DNA: TGTGCCAGCAGCAACCCCCGGGACAGGGAGGAAGGAAACACCATATATTTT. Protein: CASSNPRDREEGNTIYF.

This rearrangement joins TRBV30 to TRBJ2-7; 7 bases agree with TRBD1. J lost 6 bases, V lost 5 bases, and 4 bases had no gene match. This CDR3 spans 11 amino acids. Germline V CDR1 and CDR2: GTSNPN, SVGIG (reference sequence). The CDR3: CAWATGVEQYF. The CDR3 bases are TGTGCCTGGGCAACAGGGGTCGAGCAGTACTTC.

The J gene is TRBJ1-2, the V gene TRBV5-1; D gene ambiguous. V dropped 3 bases and J dropped 0 bases, with 9 bases sitting between them. Germline CDR1 SGHRS, CDR2 YFSETQ. The CDR3 has 14 residues. The CDR3 DNA reads TGCGCCAGCAGCTCCGACGGTACTAACTATGGCTACACCTTC. Translating gives CASSSDGTNYGYTF.

The chain uses TRBV18 and TRBJ2-1, with 8 bases lining up with TRBD2. CDR1 is KGHSH and CDR2 is LQKENI in the germline V gene. With V trimmed by 2 bases and J by 7 bases, 7 bases remained unmatched. The CDR3 runs to 15 residues. The CDR3 protein is CASSPTGRALNEQFF. For the CDR3, the DNA is TGTGCCAGCTCACCAACCGGGAGGGCCCTAAATGAGCAGTTCTTC.

The rearrangement joins TRBV4-1 to TRBJ2-7; possibly TRBD1 for D (6 bases). The CDR3 contains 15 residues. V lost 4 bases and J lost 3, with 16 bases in between. Germline V gives CDR1 MGHRA, CDR2 YSYEKL. CDR3 sequence (DNA): TGCGCCAGCAGCCCAACCGGGACATCTCTCTACGAGCAGTACTTC. This translates into CASSPTGTSLYEQYF.

The chain is built from TRBV7-2 and TRBJ2-2, with D possibly being TRBD2 (6 bases). This CDR3 has 15 amino acids. Trimming took off 2 bases at V and 8 bases at J, with 15 bases between the two ends. The germline gives CDR1 SGHTA, CDR2 FQGNSA. CDR3 sequence: CASSLYVTSLGELFF. The CDR3 DNA sequence: TGTGCCAGCAGCTTATACGTGACTAGTCTGGGGGAGCTGTTTTTT.

The rearrangement uses TRBV27 and TRBJ1-1, with D possibly being TRBD1 (6 bases). The V gene's germline CDR1 is MNHEY and CDR2 SMNVEV (reference sequence). This CDR3 has 15 amino acids. Trimming left V 1 base short and J 5 bases short, with 14 bases between. The CDR3 DNA reads TGTGCCAGCAGTTTATATACAGGGCTCGGGACTGAAGCTTTCTTT. Translating gives CASSLYTGLGTEAFF.

This rearrangement joins TRBV29-1 to TRBJ2-7; 9 bases match TRBD2. The V segment lost 5 bases and the J segment 8 bases; nucleotides outside the gene matches: 7. Germline V gives CDR1 SQVTM, CDR2 ANQGSEA. The CDR3 runs 12 residues. The CDR3 nucleotides read TGCAGCGTTCGTTCTAGCGGGAACAAGCAGTACTTC. Translating gives CSVRSSGNKQYF.

The chain uses TRBV5-1 and TRBJ1-1, with TRBD1 identical over 8 bases. The junction had 2 bases not matched to a gene; V was cut back by 4 bases and J by 0 bases. CDR1 and CDR2 (germline): SGHRS, YFSETQ. CDR3 length: 14 amino acids. As DNA, the CDR3 is TGCGCCAGCAGCAAGGGACAGGTGAACACTGAAGCTTTCTTT. Its protein is CASSKGQVNTEAFF.

CDR3 nucleotide sequence: TGTGCCTGGAGTGGCGCCTGGGGCAATCAGCCCCAGCATTTT. It codes for CAWSGAWGNQPQHF. The chain combines TRBV30 with TRBJ1-5; D not certain. The germline CDR1 and CDR2 sequences are GTSNPN and SVGIG (reference sequence). The CDR3 has 14 amino acids. The V and J ends lost 1 base and 2 bases respectively, with 9 bases between them. The whole variable domain, remainder taken from reference TRBV30 and TRBJ1-5, is SQTIHQWPATLVQPVGSPLSLECTVEGTSNPNLYWYRQAAGRGLQLLFYSVGIGQISSEVPQNLSASRPQDRQFILSSKKLLLSDSGFYLCAWSGAWGNQPQHFGDGTRLSIL.

This clone has a single count. The V and J genes are TRBV7-2 and TRBJ1-2, with TRBD1 matching over 7 bases. The J segment lost 4 bases and the V segment lost 3 bases, leaving 8 bases of the junction unmatched. CDR1 and CDR2 from the germline V gene are SGHTA and FQGNSA. The CDR3 spans 15 residues. The CDR3 coding sequence is TGTGCCAGCAGCTTCAACCGGGACAGCACCTATGGCTACACCTTC. Its translation is CASSFNRDSTYGYTF.

The V gene is TRBV11-3, the J gene TRBJ2-1, with 9 positions matching TRBD2. The germline V gene has CDR1 SGHNT and CDR2 YENEEA. Germline trimming cut 1 base from V and 2 bases from J; bases unmatched to any gene: 3. The CDR3 extends over 16 amino acids. The CDR3 protein is CASSLGSSGAYNEQFF. The CDR3 DNA reads TGTGCCAGCAGCTTAGGGTCTAGCGGGGCCTACAATGAGCAGTTCTTC.

The chain employs TRBV10-3 and TRBJ2-7; tentatively, D is TRBD1 or TRBD2 (6 bases each). Germline V lookup: CDR1 ENHRY, CDR2 SYGVKD. The CDR3 is made up of 14 amino acids. V was shortened by 4 bases and J by 3 bases, with 13 bases between the two germline ends. This CDR3 reads CAISVGAGNYEQYF. The CDR3 coding sequence is TGTGCCATCAGTGTGGGGGCGGGAAACTACGAGCAGTACTTC.

V and J are TRBV29-1 and TRBJ1-1; the D is unclear. The V gene lost 8 bases and the J gene lost 1 base, with 8 bases spanning the gap. Looked up from germline, CDR1 is SQVTM and CDR2 is ANQGSEA. This CDR3 spans 11 amino acids. The CDR3 region is CSPYRNTEAFF. The DNA for the CDR3 is TGCAGCCCATACAGGAACACTGAAGCTTTCTTT.

CDR3 region: CAISGRGARAGELFF. For the CDR3, the DNA is TGTGCCATCAGTGGTCGGGGAGCCAGGGCCGGGGAGCTGTTTTTT. J is TRBJ2-2 and V is TRBV10-3; D is perhaps TRBD1 or TRBD2 (5 bases each). Per germline, CDR1 ENHRY and CDR2 SYGVKD. The CDR3 has 15 amino acids. V lost 4 bases to trimming and J lost 6 bases, with 15 bases between them.

The chain links TRBV5-4 to TRBJ1-5; D remains unclear. V lost 3 bases to trimming and J lost 4 bases, with 26 bases between them. The CDR3 totals 19 residues. Germline loops: CDR1 SGHNT, CDR2 YYREEE (reference sequence). CDR3 bases: TGTGCCAGCAGCTCCTCGGGAAGGGCTAACATAGGGTGTAATCAGCCCCAGCATTTT. Translation: CASSSSGRANIGCNQPQHF.

In this sample, this clone turned up once. The rearrangement joins TRBV27 to TRBJ2-1, with 10 bases that match TRBD2. CDR3 size: 15 residues. V lost 3 bases and J lost 7; bases outside the gene matches: 6. CDR1 is MNHEY and CDR2 is SMNVEV in the germline V gene (reference sequence). The CDR3 spells CASSFSSGRGNEQFF. The CDR3, as DNA: TGTGCCAGCAGTTTTTCCAGCGGGAGGGGTAATGAGCAGTTCTTC.

By sample share, this clone is medium-sized. The rearrangement joins TRBV5-5 to TRBJ1-2; the D is unclear. The germline gives CDR1 SGHKS, CDR2 YYEKEE (reference sequence). Trimming removed 0 bases at V and 4 bases at J, with 10 bases between. The CDR3 totals 14 residues. CDR3 protein: CASSLDWTPYGYTF. The CDR3 DNA follows: TGTGCCAGCAGCTTGGATTGGACTCCCTATGGCTACACCTTC.

The V and J genes are TRBV14 and TRBJ1-4; a possible D gene is TRBD1 (6 bases). This CDR3 comprises 18 residues. Germline values: CDR1 SGHDN, CDR2 FVKESK. Trimming pared 1 base from V and 6 bases from J, leaving 21 bases between. This CDR3 reads CASSQANTGQSMDEKLFF. As DNA, the CDR3 is TGTGCCAGCAGCCAAGCAAATACGGGACAATCTATGGATGAAAAACTGTTTTTT. Full variable domain (remainder filled in from reference TRBV14 and TRBJ1-4): EAGVTQFPSHSVIEKGQTVTLRCDPISGHDNLYWYRRVMGKEIKFLLHFVKESKQDESGMPNNRFLAERTGGTYSTLKVQPAELEDSGVYFCASSQANTGQSMDEKLFFGSGTQLSVL.

This clone was picked up one time. The chain links TRBV7-2 to TRBJ2-5; D gene ambiguous. Trimming took off 5 bases at V and 2 bases at J, with 15 bases between the two ends. Germline V gene lookup returns CDR1 SGHTA and CDR2 FQGNSA. This CDR3 contains 15 residues. The CDR3 reads CASSLQSGLQETQYF. CDR3 coding DNA: TGTGCCAGCAGCCTTCAGTCGGGTTTACAAGAGACCCAGTACTTC.